Below are 22 T cell receptor beta chains sequenced from a single sample in a study of blood T cell repertoires in COVID-19. Produced via immunoSEQ multiplex PCR; TCRdb's table is partial and in-frame only. The data contain approximately 290,000 clones, about 85% of them singletons. Sequenced material: peripheral blood. The origin of the receptors is a human donor with COVID-19, enrolled during active disease. The donor label of this sample is uncertain.

This clone has only one observation. The CDR3: CASSRGRDQPQHF. The CDR3 bases are TGTGCCAGCAGCCGGGGGAGGGATCAGCCCCAGCATTTT. The V call is TRBV11-2, the J call TRBJ1-5; D may be TRBD1 (5 bases). Trimming left V 5 bases short and J 5 bases short, with 10 bases between. The germline V gene encodes CDR1 SGHAT and CDR2 FQNNGV. This CDR3 has 13 residues.

V gene TRBV7-9 combines with J gene TRBJ2-5; TRBD2 matches 13 bases. The length of the CDR3 is 15 residues. J was trimmed by 5 bases and V by 4 bases; bases with no gene match: 4. The germline CDR1 and CDR2 sequences are SEHNR and FQNEAQ (reference sequence). CDR3 bases: TGTGCCAGCAGCTCACTAGCGGGAGGGAGGGAGACCCAGTACTTC. This gives the protein CASSSLAGGRETQYF.

This chain links TRBV4-3 with TRBJ2-3; 10 nucleotides agree with TRBD1. The length of the CDR3 is 15 residues. The V segment lost 4 bases and the J segment 3 bases; nucleotides outside the gene matches: 4. Looked up from germline, CDR1 is LGHNA and CDR2 is YSLEER. As DNA, the CDR3 is TGCGCCAGCAGCCGTCGGACAGGGGGGACAGATACGCAGTATTTT. Translating gives CASSRRTGGTDTQYF.

This chain joins TRBV11-2 and TRBJ1-2; 7 bases align to TRBD1. With V trimmed by 5 bases and J by 6 bases, 9 bases remained unmatched. The CDR3 consists of 14 residues. In germline, CDR1 is SGHAT, CDR2 FQNNGV. CDR3 loop: CASSPRQGINGYTF. As DNA, the CDR3 is TGTGCCAGCAGCCCCCGACAGGGCATTAATGGCTACACCTTC.

The chain recombines TRBV28 with TRBJ1-1; tentatively, D is TRBD1 (6 bases). V lost 6 bases, J lost 5 bases, and 7 bases lay in between. This CDR3 comprises 11 residues. Per germline, CDR1 MDHEN and CDR2 SYDVKM. The chain's CDR3 is CASRQGTEAFF. In DNA form, the CDR3 reads TGTGCCAGCAGACAGGGTACTGAAGCTTTCTTT.

This chain joins TRBV7-3 and TRBJ1-1, with 9 bases lining up with TRBD1. With 5 bases clipped from V and 5 bases from J, the junction kept 6 bases outside the gene matches. CDR3 size: 14 residues. Germline CDR1 and CDR2: SGHTA and FQGTGA. CDR3 amino acids: CASSTTGGNTEAFF. CDR3 sequence (DNA): TGTGCCAGCAGCACAACAGGGGGCAATACTGAAGCTTTCTTT.

V is TRBV3-1 (or the pseudogene TRBV3-2) and J is TRBJ2-1; TRBD2 matches at 12 bases. CDR1 and CDR2 from the germline V gene are LGHDT and YNNKEL (reference sequence). J lost 5 bases, V lost 1 base, and 6 bases had no gene match. The CDR3 contains 17 residues. CDR3: CASSQAASGRAHNEQFF. The CDR3 nucleotides are TGTGCCAGCAGCCAAGCTGCTAGCGGGAGGGCCCACAATGAGCAGTTCTTC.

The gene calls are TRBV27 and TRBJ1-1; tentative D call: TRBD1 (6 bases). Germline CDR1 is MNHEY and CDR2 is SMNVEV (reference sequence). This CDR3 region has 12 residues. Trimming removed 8 bases at V and 4 bases at J, with 11 bases between. The CDR3 nucleotides read TGTGCCAGCGCTAGGGGGGGCACTGAAGCTTTCTTT. Amino acid sequence: CASARGGTEAFF.

This chain connects TRBV4-2 to TRBJ2-1, with D tentatively TRBD2 (7 bases). Germline CDR1 LGHNA, CDR2 YNFKEQ. The CDR3 totals 17 residues. With 1 base removed from V and 4 bases from J, the gap between germline ends came to 17 bases. The CDR3 DNA reads as TGTGCCAGCAGCCAAGGGTTTGGGGGGGCGTTATACAATGAGCAGTTCTTC. This gives the protein CASSQGFGGALYNEQFF.

V gene TRBV30 combines with J gene TRBJ2-1, with a weak D call TRBD2 (5 bases). The CDR3 is 15 residues long. Trimming removed 3 bases from V and 3 bases from J, with 15 bases in between. Germline V gene lookup returns CDR1 GTSNPN and CDR2 SVGIG (reference sequence). The CDR3 coding sequence is TGTGCCTGGAGGGCCCCCGGGAATGGCTACAATGAGCAGTTCTTC. Translating gives CAWRAPGNGYNEQFF.

This clone has just a few counts. This chain uses TRBV3-1 (or the pseudogene TRBV3-2) with TRBJ2-1; 10 positions match TRBD2. The CDR3 is 14 residues long. Germline V lookup: CDR1 LGHDT, CDR2 YNNKEL (reference sequence). The V segment lost 6 bases and the J segment 4 bases; nucleotides outside the gene matches: 3. CDR3 bases: TGTGCCAGCAGGAAAGCGGGGGGGTACAATGAGCAGTTCTTC. Encoded protein: CASRKAGGYNEQFF.

The gene calls are TRBV5-4 and TRBJ2-7; D remains ambiguous. This CDR3 region has 13 residues. V was trimmed by 4 bases and J by 3 bases, leaving 11 bases between them. Germline V CDR1 and CDR2: SGHNT, YYREEE (reference sequence). DNA for the CDR3: TGTGCCAGCAGCCTCGGTGCCGGCTACGAGCAGTACTTC. It yields the protein CASSLGAGYEQYF.

The genes are TRBV12-3 or TRBV12-4 and TRBJ1-1; weak D call: TRBD1 (6 bases). V lost 5 bases and J lost 10, with 11 bases in between. This CDR3 comprises 11 residues. CDR3 DNA: TGTGCCAGCAGTATTCAGGGGCTAGCTTTCTTT. It yields the protein CASSIQGLAFF.

The rearrangement uses TRBV7-8 and TRBJ2-7; D not certain. The CDR3 is 13 residues long. V was cut by 2 bases and J by 3 bases, with 8 bases left in between. Germline V gene sequence: CDR1 SGHVS, CDR2 FQNEAQ. CDR3 nucleotides: TGTGCCAGCAGCTTAATGTCCTACTACGAGCAGTACTTC. Residues: CASSLMSYYEQYF. The entire variable domain, with the rest obtained from reference TRBV7-8 and TRBJ2-7, is as follows: GAGVSQSPRYKVAKRGQDVALRCDPISGHVSLFWYQQALGQGPEFLTYFQNEAQLDKSGLPSDRFFAERPEGSVSTLKIQRTQQEDSAVYLCASSLMSYYEQYFGPGTRLTVT.

This clone was seen more than once but under ten times. This rearrangement joins TRBV6-5 to TRBJ2-1, with a weak D call TRBD2 (6 bases). Germline CDR1 is MNHEY and CDR2 is SVGAGI. Deletions cut 2 bases from V and 0 bases from J, with 8 bases between. The length of the CDR3 is 15 residues. In DNA, the CDR3 is TGTGCCAGCAGTTACGGCGGGACCTCCTACAATGAGCAGTTCTTC. This translates into CASSYGGTSYNEQFF.

The rearrangement links TRBV9 to TRBJ2-3; D unclear. Between the trimmed V and J ends, which lost 0 bases and 0 bases, there was a span of 5 bases. Germline V gives CDR1 SGDLS, CDR2 YYNGEE. This CDR3 spans 14 amino acids. The CDR3 protein is CASSVVASTDTQYF. CDR3 sequence (DNA): TGTGCCAGCAGCGTAGTGGCTAGCACAGATACGCAGTATTTT.

This chain links TRBV18 with TRBJ2-7, with 10 positions matching TRBD1. This CDR3 comprises 15 residues. Germline V CDR1 and CDR2: KGHSH, LQKENI. Unmatched junction bases numbered 4, after V lost 5 bases and J lost 0 bases. The CDR3 DNA reads as TGTGCCAGCTCATCGACAGGGGGCAGCTCCTACGAGCAGTACTTC. Encoded protein: CASSSTGGSSYEQYF.

The V call is TRBV3-1 (or the pseudogene TRBV3-2), the J call TRBJ1-1; 7 nucleotides agree with TRBD1. V lost 2 bases and J lost 11; bases outside the gene matches: 8. The CDR3 contains 13 residues. The germline CDR1 and CDR2 sequences are LGHDT and YNNKEL (reference sequence). The CDR3 reads CASSQPGQGVAFF. In nucleotides, the CDR3 is TGTGCCAGCAGCCAACCCGGCCAGGGGGTGGCTTTCTTT.

This clone has just a few counts. The chain joins TRBV19 to TRBJ1-4; D is perhaps TRBD1 (6 bases). CDR1 is LNHDA, CDR2 SQIVND, per germline (reference sequence). The CDR3 consists of 15 residues. V lost 0 bases and J lost 7, with 12 bases in between. The CDR3 here is CASSIELGAFEKLFF. CDR3 DNA sequence: TGTGCCAGTAGTATAGAGTTGGGGGCTTTTGAAAAACTGTTTTTT.

In its sample, this clone was seen once. V and J are TRBV3-1 (or the pseudogene TRBV3-2) and TRBJ2-1, with TRBD2 matching over 7 bases. This CDR3 has 16 amino acids. Losses at the gene ends were 0 bases for V and 4 bases for J; bases not matched to a gene: 6. Germline CDR1 LGHDT, CDR2 YNNKEL (reference sequence). This chain's CDR3 is CASSQDFVGGYNEQFF. The CDR3 coding sequence is TGTGCCAGCAGCCAAGATTTTGTGGGAGGGTACAATGAGCAGTTCTTC.

The chain employs TRBV28 and TRBJ1-1; 9 bases line up with TRBD1. In germline, CDR1 is MDHEN, CDR2 SYDVKM. The CDR3 has 14 residues. Unmatched junction bases numbered 4, after V lost 6 bases and J lost 2 bases. The CDR3 DNA reads as TGTGCCAGCAGGCTGACAGGGGGTAACACTGAAGCTTTCTTT. Encoded protein: CASRLTGGNTEAFF.

This clone appeared once. The V and J genes are TRBV9 and TRBJ2-5; 10 bases align to TRBD1. The CDR3 extends over 22 amino acids. The germline V gene encodes CDR1 SGDLS and CDR2 YYNGEE. After removal of 0 bases from V and 5 bases from J, the junction contained 25 bases not matched to a gene. The CDR3 DNA is TGTGCCAGCAGCGTAGGCTCCCCCATCGGGGGACAGGGGAGTAAGGCGAGGGAGACCCAGTACTTC. As protein: CASSVGSPIGGQGSKARETQYF.